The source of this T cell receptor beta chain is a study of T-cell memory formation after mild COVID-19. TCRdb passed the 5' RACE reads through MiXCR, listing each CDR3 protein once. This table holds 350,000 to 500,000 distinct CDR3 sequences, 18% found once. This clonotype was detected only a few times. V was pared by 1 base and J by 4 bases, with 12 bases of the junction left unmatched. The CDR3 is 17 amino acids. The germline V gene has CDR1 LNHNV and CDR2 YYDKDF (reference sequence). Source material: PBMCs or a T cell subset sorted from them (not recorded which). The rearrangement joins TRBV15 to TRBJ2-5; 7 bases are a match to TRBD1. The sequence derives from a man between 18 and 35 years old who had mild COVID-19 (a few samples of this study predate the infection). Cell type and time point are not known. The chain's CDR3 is CATSRALTGTDRETQYF. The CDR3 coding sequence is TGTGCCACCAGCAGAGCCTTGACCGGGACAGACAGAGAGACCCAGTACTTC. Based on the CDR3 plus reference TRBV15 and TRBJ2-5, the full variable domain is DAMVIQNPRYQVTQFGKPVTLSCSQTLNHNVMYWYQQKSSQAPKLLFHYYDKDFNNEADTPDNFQSRRPNTSFCFLDIRSPGLGDTAMYLCATSRALTGTDRETQYFGPGTRLLVL.